The clone carrying this T cell receptor (beta chain) has only a few counts. The antigen remains undetermined. The CDR3 length is 15 residues. V lost 1 base and J lost 5, with 14 bases in between. The V gene's germline CDR1 is SGHTA and CDR2 FQGNSA. Patients with a history of autoimmune disease or on systemic immunosuppression were excluded. This sample was included in a study of OX40 agonist ivuxolimab in advanced cancers. General study findings and limits: Some patients who did not respond also had low normalized T-cell clonal expansion. There was clonal expansion of CD4+ and CD8+ blood T cells by week 6 at 0.1 to 3.0 mg/kg. The study found that CD8+ T cells averaged more expanded clones than CD4+.

Sequenced by immunoSEQ multiplex PCR; TCRdb stores in-frame clones only, minus some. Of under 85,000 clones detected, roughly 85% appear once; the ten largest clones hold roughly 0.8%. The receptor comes from an adult with an advanced solid tumor such as melanoma, head and neck, liver or kidney cancer. V and J are TRBV7-2 and TRBJ2-5; D is undetermined. Sequenced material: CD4+ or CD8+ T cells sorted from blood, taken in a trial of the OX40 agonist ivuxolimab. This CDR3 is CASSLVTPTRETQYF. Written as DNA, the CDR3 is TGTGCCAGCAGCTTAGTAACCCCCACGAGGGAGACCCAGTACTTC.